This TCR beta chain was captured by sequencing in a study of cytomegalovirus exposure and HLA in healthy donors. Study summary: Earlier work reported approximately 100 million unique TCR beta sequences from 150 million to 200 million T cells. There were 75 million to 95 million unique TCRs (from HLA-typed donors) in an early data release.

General study findings and limits: Sequencing probably produced one cluster of sequence variants that were highly shared.

Primers included in the PCR were 60 Vbeta and 13 Jbeta primers. Measured with immunoSEQ multiplex PCR; TCRdb has only the in-frame clones, and not every one. The sample shows 140,000 or so clones, 80% to 90% of them seen only once. Points on this clone: As yet, its antigen is unknown.

The junction had 4 bases not matched to a gene; V was cut back by 4 bases and J by 3 bases. CDR1 is MGHRA, CDR2 YSYEKL, per germline. The CDR3 has 14 amino acids. This receptor was obtained from a woman aged 35 to 49 in good health and CMV-seropositive. The source material was PBMCs. The genes are TRBV4-1 and TRBJ1-1; 8 bases are a match to TRBD1. The CDR3 spells CASSPQQGDTEAFF. CDR3 sequence (DNA): TGCGCCAGCAGCCCTCAACAGGGGGACACTGAAGCTTTCTTT.